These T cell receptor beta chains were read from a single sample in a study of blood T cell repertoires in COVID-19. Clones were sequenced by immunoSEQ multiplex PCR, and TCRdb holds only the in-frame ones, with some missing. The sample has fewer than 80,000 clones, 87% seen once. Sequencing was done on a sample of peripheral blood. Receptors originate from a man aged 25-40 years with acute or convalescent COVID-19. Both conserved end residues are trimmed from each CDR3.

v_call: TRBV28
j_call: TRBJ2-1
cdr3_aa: ASSLLQGRHNEQF

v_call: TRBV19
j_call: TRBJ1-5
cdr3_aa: ASSPQGNQPQH

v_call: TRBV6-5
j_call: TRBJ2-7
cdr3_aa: ASRPQGGEQY

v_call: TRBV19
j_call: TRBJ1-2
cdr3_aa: ASSVYGTVSPIYGYT

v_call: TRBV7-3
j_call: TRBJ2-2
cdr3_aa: ASRDRLTGELF

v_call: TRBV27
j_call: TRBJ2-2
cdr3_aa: ATMRLITGELF

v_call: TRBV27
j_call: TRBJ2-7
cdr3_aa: ASSPGFGGSYEQY

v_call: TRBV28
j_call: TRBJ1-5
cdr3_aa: ASSPTGPATFNQPQH

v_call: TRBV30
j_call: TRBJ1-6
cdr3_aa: AWSVAGTPLH

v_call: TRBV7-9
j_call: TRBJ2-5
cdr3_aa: ASSARRGQETQY

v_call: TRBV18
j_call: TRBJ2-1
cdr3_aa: ASSPGENRDQF

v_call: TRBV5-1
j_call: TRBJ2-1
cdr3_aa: ASSSAGTSEEEQF

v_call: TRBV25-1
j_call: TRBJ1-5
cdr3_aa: ASSEGQGNQPQH

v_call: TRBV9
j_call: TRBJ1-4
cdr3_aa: ASSPTGGEKLF